The 15 T cell receptor beta chains listed next were all sequenced from one sample in a study of T cell repertoires in cytomegalovirus infection. TCRdb reanalysed the reads using MiXCR and keeps one entry per CDR3 protein. The repertoire includes about 700,000 distinct CDR3 sequences, roughly 36% of them detected once, and 18% sits in the top ten. Their recognized antigens are unknown. The sequencing here drew on cultured PBMCs, taken from culture after CMV antigen stimulation. The receptors stem from a human donor in good health (CMV status not recorded). Some clones in this sample may be carry-over from other donors' samples.

As to this clonotype: Because it lacks the conserved phenylalanine or tryptophan at the end, this CDR3 is likely a read error. This chain connects TRBV12-3 or TRBV12-4 to TRBJ1-3; TRBD1 aligns across 9 bases. V dropped 3 bases and J dropped 3; count of bases not matched to a gene: 3. The CDR3 contains 15 residues. The chain's CDR3 is CASSFTGGGGNTIYY. DNA of the CDR3: TGTGCCAGCAGTTTCACAGGGGGCGGTGGAAACACCATATATTAT.

The V gene is TRBV7-2, the J gene TRBJ2-1, with 11 bases fitting TRBD2. There are 15 residues in the CDR3. The J segment lost 6 bases and the V segment lost 1 base, leaving 2 bases of the junction unmatched. Germline V lookup: CDR1 SGHTA, CDR2 FQGNSA. In DNA, the CDR3 is TGTGCCAGCAGCTTAGGACTAGCGGGACCCAATGAGCAGTTCTTC. It is translated as CASSLGLAGPNEQFF. Complete variable domain (other parts from reference TRBV7-2 and TRBJ2-1): GAGVSQSPSNKVTEKGKDVELRCDPISGHTALYWYRQSLGQGLEFLIYFQGNSAPDKSGLPSDRFSAERTGGSVSTLTIQRTQQEDSAVYLCASSLGLAGPNEQFFGPGTRLTVL.

This clonotype was recorded many times. The genes are TRBV7-2 and TRBJ2-5; D is uncertain. Trimming stripped 5 bases from V and 5 bases from J, with 9 bases between. Germline CDR1 is SGHTA and CDR2 is FQGNSA. The CDR3 totals 12 residues. In nucleotides, the CDR3 is TGTGCCAGCAGCCTAAGGGCTGAGACCCAGTACTTC. This encodes CASSLRAETQYF.

The rearrangement uses TRBV6-6 and TRBJ2-5, with D perhaps TRBD2 (5 bases). CDR3 length: 15 residues. V was clipped by 5 bases and J by 0 bases, with 13 bases between them. Germline lookup yields CDR1 MNHNY and CDR2 SVGAGI (reference sequence). In DNA form, the CDR3 reads TGTGCCAGCAGTGAGGGTCAGGTGTACCAAGAGACCCAGTACTTC. Residues: CASSEGQVYQETQYF.

V usage is TRBV19 and J usage is TRBJ2-1, with D unresolved. Trimming cost V 5 bases and J 0 bases, with 14 bases left between them. Germline V lookup: CDR1 LNHDA, CDR2 SQIVND (reference sequence). CDR3 length: 16 amino acids. The CDR3 protein is CASSPQDGRSYNEQFF. The CDR3 DNA reads as TGTGCCAGTAGTCCTCAGGACGGCCGCTCCTACAATGAGCAGTTCTTC.

This clonotype showed up many times. The V gene is TRBV7-6, the J gene TRBJ2-7, with D perhaps being TRBD1 or TRBD2 (5 bases each). This CDR3 contains 15 residues. Between the trimmed V and J ends, which lost 2 bases and 0 bases, there was a span of 11 bases. CDR1 is SGHVS, CDR2 FNYEAQ, per germline. The CDR3 loop is CASSLRGGLSYEQYF. CDR3 bases: TGTGCCAGCAGCTTACGGGGCGGCCTCTCCTACGAGCAGTACTTC.

The genes are TRBV28 and TRBJ2-7; 8 bases agree with TRBD1. Germline assignment: CDR1 MDHEN and CDR2 SYDVKM. The length of the CDR3 is 17 residues. J lost 2 bases, V lost 7 bases, and 16 bases had no gene match. The DNA for the CDR3 is TGTGCCAGCACCCCCTCAGGGGGCGGCGGGCTCCCCTACGAGCAGTACTTC. Protein sequence: CASTPSGGGGLPYEQYF.

The gene calls are TRBV7-9 and TRBJ2-7; possibly TRBD2 for D (5 bases). Germline V CDR1 and CDR2: SEHNR, FQNEAQ (reference sequence). This CDR3 region has 13 residues. V was trimmed by 5 bases and J by 3 bases, leaving 11 bases between them. The CDR3 loop reads CASSLVEDYEQYF. CDR3 nucleotide sequence: TGTGCCAGCAGCCTGGTGGAGGACTACGAGCAGTACTTC.

The rearrangement links TRBV5-1 to TRBJ2-2, with D tentatively TRBD1 or TRBD2 (5 bases each). The germline gives CDR1 SGHRS, CDR2 YFSETQ. The ends were cut back, 0 bases at V and 0 bases at J, with 12 bases in the middle. This CDR3 contains 17 residues. CDR3 amino acids: CASSLVGGFTNTGELFF. Here the CDR3 DNA reads TGCGCCAGCAGCTTGGTTGGGGGATTTACGAACACCGGGGAGCTGTTTTTT.

The chain recombines TRBV15 with TRBJ2-7; D ambiguous. The germline gives CDR1 LNHNV, CDR2 YYDKDF (reference sequence). V lost 0 bases to trimming and J lost 2 bases, with 8 bases between them. CDR3 length: 14 amino acids. The CDR3 sequence is CATSRDTSTYEQYF. As DNA, the CDR3 is TGTGCCACCAGCAGAGATACCTCTACCTACGAGCAGTACTTC.

The chain joins TRBV7-6 to TRBJ2-5; the D gene is possibly TRBD1 (5 bases). V dropped 6 bases and J dropped 2 bases, with 13 bases sitting between them. The CDR3 is 14 amino acids. The germline CDR1 and CDR2 sequences are SGHVS and FNYEAQ. The CDR3 nucleotides read TGTGCCAGCAGTCCTCGCAGGGAACAAGAGACCCAGTACTTC. This encodes CASSPRREQETQYF.

The chain employs TRBV19 and TRBJ1-1; maybe TRBD1 (6 bases). Per germline, CDR1 LNHDA and CDR2 SQIVND (reference sequence). CDR3 length: 16 residues. V shed 5 bases and J shed 0 bases, with 16 bases lying between them. CDR3 sequence (DNA): TGTGCCAGTAGTGTCTGGGGGCGAGGATTGAACACTGAAGCTTTCTTT. Its translation: CASSVWGRGLNTEAFF.

The rearrangement links TRBV7-9 to TRBJ2-1, with 7 bases matching TRBD1. V shed 1 base, J shed 3 bases, and the junction held 3 bases outside the gene matches. The germline CDR1 and CDR2 sequences are SEHNR and FQNEAQ (reference sequence). The CDR3 covers 15 residues. CDR3 nucleotide sequence: TGTGCCAGCAGCTTAGGGCAGGGGGACTACAATGAGCAGTTCTTC. Amino acid sequence: CASSLGQGDYNEQFF.

The chain uses TRBV11-2 and TRBJ2-1; 8 bases agree with TRBD2. Germline V CDR1 and CDR2: SGHAT, FQNNGV. V trimming: 7 bases; J trimming: 6 bases; junction bases outside the gene matches: 14. The length of the CDR3 is 16 residues. The CDR3 nucleotides read TGTGCCAGCATCCCAGGACCGGGACTAGAATTCAATGAGCAGTTCTTC. It translates to CASIPGPGLEFNEQFF.

The chain couples TRBV5-1 to TRBJ2-3; 8 bases fit TRBD1. CDR3 size: 17 residues. From germline, CDR1 is SGHRS and CDR2 YFSETQ. V was clipped by 2 bases and J by 3 bases; unmatched bases: 11. In DNA, the CDR3 is TGCGCCAGCAGCTTAGCAGAGGACAGGGTGGGTACAGATACGCAGTATTTT. Translated, it gives CASSLAEDRVGTDTQYF. The complete variable domain, with remaining parts taken from reference TRBV5-1 and TRBJ2-3, reads KAGVTQTPRYLIKTRGQQVTLSCSPISGHRSVSWYQQTPGQGLQFLFEYFSETQRNKGNFPGRFSGRQFSNSRSEMNVSTLELGDSALYLCASSLAEDRVGTDTQYFGPGTRLTVL.